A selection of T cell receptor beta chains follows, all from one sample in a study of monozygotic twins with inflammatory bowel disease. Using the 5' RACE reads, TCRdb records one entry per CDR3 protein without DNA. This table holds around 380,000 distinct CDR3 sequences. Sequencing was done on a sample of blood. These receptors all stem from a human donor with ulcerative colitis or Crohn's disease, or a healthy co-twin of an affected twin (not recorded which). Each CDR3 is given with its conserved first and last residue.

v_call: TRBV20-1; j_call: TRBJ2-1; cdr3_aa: CSARDLGQGVYNEQFF
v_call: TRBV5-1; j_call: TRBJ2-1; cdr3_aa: CASSLERGSLLYNEQFF
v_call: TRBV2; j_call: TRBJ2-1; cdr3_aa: CASRKDRITKDEQFF
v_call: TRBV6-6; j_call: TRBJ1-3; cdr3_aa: CASRQGASGNTIYF
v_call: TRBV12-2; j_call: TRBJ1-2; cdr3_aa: CASRLALPDRGANYGYTF
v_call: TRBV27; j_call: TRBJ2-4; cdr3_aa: CASSLLAGGKNIQYF
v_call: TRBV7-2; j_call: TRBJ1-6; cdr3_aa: CASSLWGKAGTGSPLHF
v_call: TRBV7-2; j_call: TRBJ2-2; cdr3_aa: CASSLEGSVAGELFF
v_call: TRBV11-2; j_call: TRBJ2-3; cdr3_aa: CASSLEQGRTQYF
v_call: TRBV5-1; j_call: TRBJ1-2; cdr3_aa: CASSQESPGSYGYTF
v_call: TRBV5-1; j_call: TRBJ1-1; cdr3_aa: CASSRAGYRVTEAFF
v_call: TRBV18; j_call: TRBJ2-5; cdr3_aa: CASSPQSGGGETQYF
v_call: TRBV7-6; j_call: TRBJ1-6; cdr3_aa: CASSRLADSYNSPLHF
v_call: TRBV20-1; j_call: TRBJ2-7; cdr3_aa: CSARAPGKTSGRALAVYEQYF